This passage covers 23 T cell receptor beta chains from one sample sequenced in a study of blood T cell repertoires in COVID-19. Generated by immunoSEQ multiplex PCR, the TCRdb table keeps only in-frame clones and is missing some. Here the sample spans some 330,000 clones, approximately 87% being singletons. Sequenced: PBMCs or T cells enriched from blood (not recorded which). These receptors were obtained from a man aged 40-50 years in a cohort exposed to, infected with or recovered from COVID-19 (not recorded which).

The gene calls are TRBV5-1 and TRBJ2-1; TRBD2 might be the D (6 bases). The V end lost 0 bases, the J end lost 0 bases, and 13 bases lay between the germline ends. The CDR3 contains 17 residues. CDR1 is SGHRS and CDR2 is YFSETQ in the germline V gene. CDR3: CASSLAIGAGSYNEQFF. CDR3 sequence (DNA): TGCGCCAGCAGCTTGGCCATAGGAGCGGGCTCCTACAATGAGCAGTTCTTC.

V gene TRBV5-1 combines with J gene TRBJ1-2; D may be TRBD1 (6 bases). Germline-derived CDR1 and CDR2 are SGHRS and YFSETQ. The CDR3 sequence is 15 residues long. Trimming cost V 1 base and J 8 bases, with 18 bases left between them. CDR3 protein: CASSLLGAGVAGYTF. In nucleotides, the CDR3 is TGCGCCAGCAGCTTGCTGGGGGCAGGGGTGGCGGGCTACACCTTC.

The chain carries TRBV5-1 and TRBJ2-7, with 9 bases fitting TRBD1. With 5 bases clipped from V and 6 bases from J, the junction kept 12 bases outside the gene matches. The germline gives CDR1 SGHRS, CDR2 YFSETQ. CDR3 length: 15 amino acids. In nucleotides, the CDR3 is TGCGCCAGCAGAGGGGGACAGGGTCCCCTAGGCGAGCAGTACTTC. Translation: CASRGGQGPLGEQYF.

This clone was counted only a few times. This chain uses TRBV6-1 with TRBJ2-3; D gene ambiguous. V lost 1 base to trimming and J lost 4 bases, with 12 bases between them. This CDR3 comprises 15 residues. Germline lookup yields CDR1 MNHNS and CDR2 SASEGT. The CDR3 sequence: CASSEELAGSDTQYF. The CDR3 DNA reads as TGTGCCAGCAGTGAAGAGTTGGCAGGTTCAGATACGCAGTATTTT.

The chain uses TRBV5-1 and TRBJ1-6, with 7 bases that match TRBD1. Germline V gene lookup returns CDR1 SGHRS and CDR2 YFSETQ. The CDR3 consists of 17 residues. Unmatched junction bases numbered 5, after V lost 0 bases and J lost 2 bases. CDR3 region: CASSLELTGTYNSPLHF. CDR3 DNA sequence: TGCGCCAGCAGCTTGGAATTGACAGGGACCTATAATTCACCCCTCCACTTT.

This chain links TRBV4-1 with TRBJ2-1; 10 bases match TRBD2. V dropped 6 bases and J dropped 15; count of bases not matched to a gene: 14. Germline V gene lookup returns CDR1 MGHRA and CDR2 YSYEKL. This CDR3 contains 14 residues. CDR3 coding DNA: TGCGCCAGCAGACCCACCGGGACTAGCGAAGCGGGGTTCTTC. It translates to CASRPTGTSEAGFF.

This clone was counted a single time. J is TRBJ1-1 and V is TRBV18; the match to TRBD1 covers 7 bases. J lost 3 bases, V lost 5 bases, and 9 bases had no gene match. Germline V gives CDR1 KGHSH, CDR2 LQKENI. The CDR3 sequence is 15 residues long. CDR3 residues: CASSTEQGLDTEAFF. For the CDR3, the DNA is TGTGCCAGCTCAACCGAACAGGGGTTGGACACTGAAGCTTTCTTT.

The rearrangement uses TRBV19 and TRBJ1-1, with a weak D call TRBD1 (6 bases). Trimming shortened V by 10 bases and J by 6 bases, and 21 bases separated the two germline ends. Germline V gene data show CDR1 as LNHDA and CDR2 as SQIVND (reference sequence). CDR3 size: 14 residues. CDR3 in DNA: TGTGCCACACGGACAGTAACGGTGAGTTCTGAAGCTTTCTTT. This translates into CATRTVTVSSEAFF. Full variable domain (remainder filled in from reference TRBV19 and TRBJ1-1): DGGITQSPKYLFRKEGQNVTLSCEQNLNHDAMYWYRQDPGQGLRLIYYSQIVNDFQKGDIAEGYSVSREKKESFPLTVTSAQKNPTAFYLCATRTVTVSSEAFFGQGTRLTVV.

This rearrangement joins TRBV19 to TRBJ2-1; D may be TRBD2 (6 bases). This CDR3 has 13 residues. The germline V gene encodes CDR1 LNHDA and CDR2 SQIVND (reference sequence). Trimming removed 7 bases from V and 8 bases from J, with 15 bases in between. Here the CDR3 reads CASMRSGRYEQFF. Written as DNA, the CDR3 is TGTGCCAGTATGCGGTCAGGGAGGTATGAGCAGTTCTTC.

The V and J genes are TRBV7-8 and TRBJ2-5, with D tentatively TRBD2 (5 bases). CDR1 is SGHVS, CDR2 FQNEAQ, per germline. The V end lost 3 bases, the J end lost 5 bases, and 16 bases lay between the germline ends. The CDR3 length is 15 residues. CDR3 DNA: TGTGCCAGCAGCTTGCGGGTTTATGACGGTGAGACCCAGTACTTC. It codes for CASSLRVYDGETQYF.

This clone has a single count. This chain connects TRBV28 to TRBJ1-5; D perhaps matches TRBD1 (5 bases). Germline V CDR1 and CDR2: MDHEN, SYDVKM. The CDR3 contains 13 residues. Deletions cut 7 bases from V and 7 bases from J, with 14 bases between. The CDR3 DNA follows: TGTGCCAGCACCCCTCAGGGCGGACAGCCCCAGCATTTT. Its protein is CASTPQGGQPQHF.

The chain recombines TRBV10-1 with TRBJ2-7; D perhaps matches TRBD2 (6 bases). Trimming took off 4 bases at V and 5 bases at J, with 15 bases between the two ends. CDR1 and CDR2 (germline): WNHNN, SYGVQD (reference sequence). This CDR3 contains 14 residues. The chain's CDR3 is CASSAGSSGHEQYF. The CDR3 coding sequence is TGCGCCAGCAGTGCGGGGAGTAGCGGCCACGAGCAGTACTTC.

The CDR3 coding sequence is TGTGCCAGCAACGTCCGGAGGACTGAAGCTTTCTTT. As protein: CASNVRRTEAFF. The gene calls are TRBV28 and TRBJ1-1; D is unresolved. The germline V gene encodes CDR1 MDHEN and CDR2 SYDVKM. V lost 7 bases to trimming and J lost 5 bases, with 11 bases between them. The CDR3 is 12 residues long. Drawing the rest from reference TRBV28 and TRBJ1-1, the complete variable domain is DVKVTQSSRYLVKRTGEKVFLECVQDMDHENMFWYRQDPGLGLRLIYFSYDVKMKEKGDIPEGYSVSREKKERFSLILESASTNQTSMYLCASNVRRTEAFFGQGTRLTVV.

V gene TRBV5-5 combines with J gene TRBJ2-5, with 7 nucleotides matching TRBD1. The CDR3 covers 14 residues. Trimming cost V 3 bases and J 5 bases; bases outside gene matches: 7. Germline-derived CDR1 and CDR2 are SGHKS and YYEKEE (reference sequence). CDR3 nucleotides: TGTGCCAGCAGCTACGACAGGGCGCGGGAGACCCAGTACTTC. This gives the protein CASSYDRARETQYF.

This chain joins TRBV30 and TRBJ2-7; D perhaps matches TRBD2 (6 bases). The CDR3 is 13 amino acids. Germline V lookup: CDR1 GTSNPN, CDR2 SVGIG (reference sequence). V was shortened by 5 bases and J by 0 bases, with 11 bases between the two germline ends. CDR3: CAWQRESSYEQYF. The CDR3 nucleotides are TGTGCCTGGCAACGGGAGTCCTCCTACGAGCAGTACTTC.

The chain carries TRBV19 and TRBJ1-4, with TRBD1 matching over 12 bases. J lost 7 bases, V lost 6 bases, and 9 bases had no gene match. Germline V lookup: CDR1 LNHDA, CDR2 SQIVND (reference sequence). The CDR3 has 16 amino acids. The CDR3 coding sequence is TGTGCCAGTAGGTCCGGGACAGGGGGCTCGCGTGAAAAACTGTTTTTT. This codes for CASRSGTGGSREKLFF.

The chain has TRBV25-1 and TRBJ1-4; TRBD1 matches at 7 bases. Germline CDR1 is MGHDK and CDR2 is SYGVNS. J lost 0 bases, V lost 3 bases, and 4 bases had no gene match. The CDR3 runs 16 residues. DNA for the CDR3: TGTGCCAGCAGTGACAGACAGGGTGCAACTAATGAAAAACTGTTTTTT. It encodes CASSDRQGATNEKLFF.

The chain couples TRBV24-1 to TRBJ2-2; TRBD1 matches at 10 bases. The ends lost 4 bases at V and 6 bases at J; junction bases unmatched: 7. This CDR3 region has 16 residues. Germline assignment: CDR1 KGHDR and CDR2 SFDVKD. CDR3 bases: TGTGCCACCAGTGACCCGGGACAGGGGCGATCCGGGGAGCTGTTTTTT. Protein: CATSDPGQGRSGELFF.

The CDR3 sequence is CASSEQLVGNEQFF. For the CDR3, the DNA is TGTGCCAGCAGTGAACAGCTAGTAGGCAATGAGCAGTTCTTC. The chain employs TRBV6-1 and TRBJ2-1; no definite D call. The CDR3 runs 14 residues. Trimming stripped 2 bases from V and 6 bases from J, with 11 bases between. The germline V gene encodes CDR1 MNHNS and CDR2 SASEGT.

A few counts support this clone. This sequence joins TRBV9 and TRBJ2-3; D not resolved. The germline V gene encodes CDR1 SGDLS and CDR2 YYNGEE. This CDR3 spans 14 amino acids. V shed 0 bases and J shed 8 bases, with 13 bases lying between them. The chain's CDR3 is CASSVVPSLGTQYF. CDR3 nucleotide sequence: TGTGCCAGCAGCGTAGTCCCTAGTCTAGGTACGCAGTATTTT. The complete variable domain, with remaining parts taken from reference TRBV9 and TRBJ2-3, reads DSGVTQTPKHLITATGQRVTLRCSPRSGDLSVYWYQQSLDQGLQFLIQYYNGEERAKGNILERFSAQQFPDLHSELNLSSLELGDSALYFCASSVVPSLGTQYFGPGTRLTVL.

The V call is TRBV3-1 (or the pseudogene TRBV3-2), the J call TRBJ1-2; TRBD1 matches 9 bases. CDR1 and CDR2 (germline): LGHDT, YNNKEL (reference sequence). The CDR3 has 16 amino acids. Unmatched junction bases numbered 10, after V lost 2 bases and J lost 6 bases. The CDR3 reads CASSQKTGTGIDGYTF. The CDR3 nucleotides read TGTGCCAGCAGCCAAAAAACCGGGACAGGGATTGATGGCTACACCTTC.

CDR3 protein: CASSENLRETQYF. The CDR3 DNA sequence: TGTGCCAGCAGTGAGAACCTTCGGGAGACCCAGTACTTC. The chain links TRBV2 to TRBJ2-5; the D is unclear. Trimming left V 3 bases short and J 5 bases short, with 10 bases between. This CDR3 region has 13 residues. From germline, CDR1 is SNHLY and CDR2 FYNNEI. The full variable domain, in which reference TRBV2 and TRBJ2-5 provide the parts outside the CDR3, is EPEVTQTPSHQVTQMGQEVILRCVPISNHLYFYWYRQILGQKVEFLVSFYNNEISEKSEIFDDQFSVERPDGSNFTLKIRSTKLEDSAMYFCASSENLRETQYFGPGTRLLVL.

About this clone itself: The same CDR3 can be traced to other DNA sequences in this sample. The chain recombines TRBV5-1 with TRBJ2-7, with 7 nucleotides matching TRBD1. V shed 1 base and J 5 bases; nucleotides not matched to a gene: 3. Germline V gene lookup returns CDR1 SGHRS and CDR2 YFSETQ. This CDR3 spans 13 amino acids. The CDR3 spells CASSLRQGDEQYF. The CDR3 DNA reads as TGCGCCAGCAGCTTGCGACAGGGTGACGAGCAGTACTTC.